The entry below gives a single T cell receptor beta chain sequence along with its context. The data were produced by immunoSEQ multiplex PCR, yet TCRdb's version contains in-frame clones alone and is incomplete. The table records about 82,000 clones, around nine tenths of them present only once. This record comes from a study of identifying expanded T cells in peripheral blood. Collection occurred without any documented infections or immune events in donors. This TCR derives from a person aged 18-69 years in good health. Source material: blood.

The CDR3 sequence: CASSIAFQGAYEQYF. The CDR3 region has the DNA TGTGCCAGTAGTATAGCTTTCCAGGGTGCTTACGAGCAGTACTTC. The chain carries TRBV19 and TRBJ2-7; D may be TRBD1 (5 bases). Between the trimmed V and J ends, which lost 1 base and 4 bases, there was a span of 14 bases. CDR3 size: 15 residues. The germline V gene has CDR1 LNHDA and CDR2 SQIVND (reference sequence). Full variable domain (rest looked up from reference TRBV19 and TRBJ2-7): DGGITQSPKYLFRKEGQNVTLSCEQNLNHDAMYWYRQDPGQGLRLIYYSQIVNDFQKGDIAEGYSVSREKKESFPLTVTSAQKNPTAFYLCASSIAFQGAYEQYFGPGTRLTVT.